The 30 T cell receptor beta chains below all came from one sample that was sequenced in a study. Cells sorted as Tregs were CD4+, CD25+ and CD127-/low. One entry per CDR3 protein results from TCRdb running MiXCR on the 5' RACE reads. The profile shows over 45,000 distinct CDR3 sequences, about 25% of them singletons. The sample taken for sequencing was tumor-infiltrating Tregs sorted from the breast tumor. Receptors originate from a female donor with breast cancer.

In regard to this clonotype: One base away lies a much larger clone, so this may be a sequencing read error. V gene TRBV4-1 combines with J gene TRBJ2-4; 10 bases line up with TRBD1. The CDR3 has 14 amino acids. V shed 1 base and J 12 bases; nucleotides not matched to a gene: 6. The germline V gene encodes CDR1 MGHRA and CDR2 YSYEKL. In DNA, the CDR3 is TGCGCCAGCAGCCAAGGTGGGGACAGGGGCAGTCAGTACTTC. This sequence encodes CASSQGGDRGSQYF.

This clonotype has more than one count but fewer than ten. The genes are TRBV20-1 and TRBJ1-4, with 10 positions matching TRBD1. Trimming cost V 4 bases and J 7 bases; bases outside gene matches: 3. Germline V gene data show CDR1 as DFQATT and CDR2 as SNEGSKA (reference sequence). This CDR3 spans 13 amino acids. The CDR3: CSAMTGGSEKLFF. The CDR3 bases are TGCAGTGCTATGACAGGGGGCAGTGAAAAACTGTTTTTT.

This clonotype has a count of ten or more. The genes are TRBV6-5 and TRBJ2-3; no clear D gene. Germline loops: CDR1 MNHEY, CDR2 SVGAGI. The length of the CDR3 is 14 residues. V gave up 4 bases and J gave up 6 bases, with 14 bases separating them. The CDR3 DNA is TGTGCCAGCAGTTCAGGAGCGCTTGGGGATACGCAGTATTTT. Translated, it gives CASSSGALGDTQYF.

On this clonotype: A read error is possible here, since a much larger clone lies one base away. The genes are TRBV7-2 and TRBJ2-1; 12 bases agree with TRBD1. This CDR3 is 15 amino acids long. CDR1 and CDR2 from the germline V gene are SGHTA and FQGNSA. The CDR3 DNA is TGTGCCGGCAGCTTAGGCGGGACAGGGGGCAGGGAGCAGTTCTTC. Translating gives CAGSLGGTGGREQFF.

This clonotype was detected a few times. The chain combines TRBV29-1 with TRBJ1-1; D remains unclear. The CDR3 extends over 12 amino acids. In germline, CDR1 is SQVTM, CDR2 ANQGSEA. Trimming took 1 base from V and 9 from J, leaving 12 bases between them. The CDR3 region is CSVEGSTLKAFF. Written as DNA, the CDR3 is TGCAGCGTTGAAGGGAGCACCCTGAAAGCTTTCTTT.

On this clonotype: Relative to the germline gene, one junction end is altered; a read error may explain this. This sequence joins TRBV28 and TRBJ2-1; D is ambiguous. This CDR3 is 16 amino acids long. Germline V CDR1 and CDR2: MDHEN, SYDVKM. Written as DNA, the CDR3 is TGTGCCGGCAGTTCGACTGGACGAGAGCTCTACAATGAGCAGTTCTTC. Its translation is CAGSSTGRELYNEQFF.

In regard to this clonotype: No conserved phenylalanine or tryptophan is present at the end of the CDR3, so a read error is the likely explanation. The chain carries TRBV25-1 and TRBJ2-2, with D possibly TRBD1 on 6 matching bases. The CDR3 contains 12 residues. CDR1 is MGHDK and CDR2 is SYGVNS in the germline V gene. The ends were cut back, 5 bases at V and 5 bases at J, with 6 bases in the middle. For the CDR3, the DNA is TGTGCCAGCAGTAGGGGGACCGGGGAGCTGTTTTCT. Translated: CASSRGTGELFS.

The rearrangement uses TRBV6-5 and TRBJ1-6, with TRBD1 matching over 8 bases. The CDR3 contains 12 residues. After removal of 10 bases from V and 9 bases from J, the junction contained 5 bases not matched to a gene. Germline loops: CDR1 MNHEY, CDR2 SVGAGI. CDR3 sequence reads: CATWDRSSPLHF. The CDR3, as DNA: TGTGCCACTTGGGACAGGAGTTCACCCCTCCACTTT.

This clonotype was seen a few times. The chain is built from TRBV2 and TRBJ2-3; maybe TRBD2 (6 bases). Germline V gene sequence: CDR1 SNHLY, CDR2 FYNNEI. The length of the CDR3 is 14 residues. The V end was cut by 1 base, the J end by 2 bases, with 7 bases between. CDR3 sequence (DNA): TGTGCCAGCAGTGAAGGACTAGTCACAGATACGCAGTATTTT. The encoded protein is CASSEGLVTDTQYF.

This chain links TRBV28 with TRBJ2-5; TRBD2 matches at 7 bases. The ends lost 4 bases at V and 1 base at J; junction bases unmatched: 6. Germline V gives CDR1 MDHEN, CDR2 SYDVKM. The CDR3 contains 15 residues. The CDR3 loop reads CASSSGGVGQETQYF. The CDR3 nucleotides are TGTGCCAGCAGTTCGGGGGGAGTCGGCCAAGAGACCCAGTACTTC.

The gene calls are TRBV29-1 and TRBJ2-3; D not resolved. Deletions cut 6 bases from V and 6 bases from J, with 13 bases between. From germline, CDR1 is SQVTM and CDR2 ANQGSEA. The CDR3 loop spans 12 amino acids. CDR3 nucleotide sequence: TGCAGCGTCACGGCAGGCTTTGATACGCAGTATTTT. It codes for CSVTAGFDTQYF.

The genes are TRBV5-1 and TRBJ1-2, with TRBD1 identical over 10 bases. The length of the CDR3 is 15 residues. Trimming cost V 4 bases and J 4 bases; bases outside gene matches: 7. The germline gives CDR1 SGHRS, CDR2 YFSETQ. In DNA, the CDR3 is TGCGCCAGCAGCATGGGACAGGGGATCGGCTATGGCTACACCTTC. As protein: CASSMGQGIGYGYTF.

This clonotype was seen many times. The chain links TRBV6-1 to TRBJ1-5; D remains ambiguous. CDR1 is MNHNS and CDR2 is SASEGT in the germline V gene. With 2 bases removed from V and 0 bases from J, the gap between germline ends came to 8 bases. The CDR3 extends over 15 amino acids. The CDR3 sequence is CASSEWPVSNQPQHF. In nucleotides, the CDR3 is TGTGCCAGCAGTGAATGGCCAGTTAGCAATCAGCCCCAGCATTTT.

The chain uses TRBV20-1 and TRBJ1-4; D is perhaps TRBD1 (5 bases). V lost 1 base and J 0 bases, leaving 9 bases between the germline ends. The CDR3 extends over 15 amino acids. Germline lookup yields CDR1 DFQATT and CDR2 SNEGSKA (reference sequence). The CDR3 DNA is TGCAGTGCTAGAGCCGGGGGTGCAACTAATGAAAAACTGTTTTTT. It specifies CSARAGGATNEKLFF.

The chain recombines TRBV7-2 with TRBJ1-1; the D is unclear. Trimming cost V 2 bases and J 0 bases, with 7 bases left between them. This CDR3 spans 14 amino acids. Germline loops: CDR1 SGHTA, CDR2 FQGNSA. Written as DNA, the CDR3 is TGTGCCAGCAGCTTATCTAACATGAACACTGAAGCTTTCTTT. The encoded protein is CASSLSNMNTEAFF.

This clonotype was seen ten or more times. V and J are TRBV9 and TRBJ2-2; D not certain. The V and J ends lost 0 bases and 0 bases respectively, with 6 bases between them. The germline gives CDR1 SGDLS, CDR2 YYNGEE. There are 15 residues in the CDR3. The DNA of the CDR3 is TGTGCCAGCAGCGTAGGCCCTTCGAACACCGGGGAGCTGTTTTTT. Amino acid sequence: CASSVGPSNTGELFF. Combining the CDR3 with reference TRBV9 and TRBJ2-2 gives the whole variable domain DSGVTQTPKHLITATGQRVTLRCSPRSGDLSVYWYQQSLDQGLQFLIQYYNGEERAKGNILERFSAQQFPDLHSELNLSSLELGDSALYFCASSVGPSNTGELFFGEGSRLTVL.

A word on this clonotype: Without the conserved terminal phenylalanine or tryptophan, this CDR3 likely stems from a read error. V usage is TRBV5-1 and J usage is TRBJ1-2; unclear D gene. V gave up 0 bases and J gave up 0 bases, with 3 bases separating them. The CDR3 sequence is 13 residues long. Germline CDR1 SGHRS, CDR2 YFSETQ. The CDR3 reads CASSLGANYGYTY. The CDR3 nucleotides are TGCGCCAGCAGCTTGGGAGCTAACTATGGCTACACCTAC.

This clonotype was counted between two and nine times. The genes are TRBV9 and TRBJ2-5, with TRBD1 matching over 7 bases. With V trimmed by 0 bases and J by 5 bases, 7 bases remained unmatched. This CDR3 has 15 amino acids. Germline lookup yields CDR1 SGDLS and CDR2 YYNGEE. The CDR3 DNA sequence: TGTGCCAGCAGCGTAGGGACAGGTCTTTTTGAGACCCAGTACTTC. Protein product: CASSVGTGLFETQYF.

Judged by abundance, this clonotype is medium-sized (0.01 to 0.1%). This sequence joins TRBV4-1 and TRBJ1-2, with unresolved D. V dropped 0 bases and J dropped 4 bases, with 12 bases sitting between them. The CDR3 totals 15 residues. The germline V gene has CDR1 MGHRA and CDR2 YSYEKL. The CDR3, as DNA: TGCGCCAGCAGCCAAGACGAGGCGAACTCCTATGGCTACACCTTC. Its translation: CASSQDEANSYGYTF.

V gene TRBV7-2 combines with J gene TRBJ2-3; 9 bases line up with TRBD2. The CDR3 contains 15 residues. Germline-derived CDR1 and CDR2 are SGHTA and FQGNSA. V was pared by 6 bases and J by 5 bases, with 9 bases of the junction left unmatched. The CDR3 region has the DNA TGTGCCAGCAGTCCTAGCGGGGAGGCTCTAGATACGCAGTATTTT. Translated, it gives CASSPSGEALDTQYF.

This clonotype has only a few counts. V usage is TRBV4-2 and J usage is TRBJ2-1, with 8 bases that match TRBD2. The CDR3 runs 15 residues. CDR1 is LGHNA and CDR2 is YNFKEQ in the germline V gene. Trimming at V came to 4 bases and at J to 5 bases, leaving 7 bases not matched to a gene. Here the CDR3 DNA reads TGTGCCAGCAGCCCCTCCGGGACTAGGCACAATGAGCAGTTCTTC. Translating it yields CASSPSGTRHNEQFF.

This clonotype was detected only a few times. The chain combines TRBV5-1 with TRBJ2-1, with TRBD2 matching 10 bases. The CDR3 is made up of 16 amino acids. Germline CDR1 is SGHRS and CDR2 is YFSETQ. With V trimmed by 2 bases and J by 8 bases, 10 bases remained unmatched. The chain's CDR3 is CASSFRPSGSRDEQFF. For the CDR3, the DNA is TGCGCCAGCAGCTTCCGGCCTAGCGGGAGTAGGGATGAGCAGTTCTTC.

This chain connects TRBV20-1 to TRBJ2-6; D is uncertain. Trimming cost V 6 bases and J 0 bases, with 9 bases left between them. Germline V gene data show CDR1 as DFQATT and CDR2 as SNEGSKA (reference sequence). The CDR3 covers 14 residues. As DNA, the CDR3 is TGCAGTGCCGTCCAGTACTCTGGGGCCAACGTCCTGACTTTC. Translating it yields CSAVQYSGANVLTF.

This clonotype was seen a few times. The chain couples TRBV3-1 to TRBJ1-1; 7 positions agree with TRBD1. Germline CDR1 is LGHDT and CDR2 is YNNKEL (reference sequence). Unmatched junction bases numbered 6, after V lost 4 bases and J lost 7 bases. The CDR3 spans 13 residues. The CDR3 spells CASSLQGGGEAFF. Written as DNA, the CDR3 is TGTGCCAGCAGCCTCCAGGGGGGGGGTGAAGCTTTCTTT.

The chain recombines TRBV12-3 or TRBV12-4 with TRBJ2-2; D unclear. The V end lost 2 bases, the J end lost 7 bases, and 14 bases lay between the germline ends. The CDR3 totals 15 residues. CDR3 protein: CASSLQPDGIGELFF. The CDR3, as DNA: TGTGCCAGCAGTTTACAGCCCGATGGGATCGGGGAGCTGTTTTTT.

The sample holds one count of this clonotype. A single base separates this from a much larger clone, so it may be a read error. This chain links TRBV6-1 with TRBJ1-1; 9 bases line up with TRBD1. CDR1 is MNHNS and CDR2 is SASEGT in the germline V gene. J was trimmed by 9 bases and V by 3 bases; bases with no gene match: 11. The CDR3 extends over 15 amino acids. The CDR3 region has the DNA TGTGCCAGCAGTGACACCGGGACAGGGTTGGGTAAAGCTTTCTTT. Its translation is CASSDTGTGLGKAFF.

The chain uses TRBV24-1 and TRBJ2-5; a possible D gene is TRBD1 (7 bases). The CDR3 extends over 16 amino acids. Trimming pared 4 bases from V and 5 bases from J, leaving 19 bases between. Germline-derived CDR1 and CDR2 are KGHDR and SFDVKD. In nucleotides, the CDR3 is TGTGCCACCAGTGAGGCAGGGGGGCGCTTATCTGAGACCCAGTACTTC. It yields the protein CATSEAGGRLSETQYF.

This clonotype was seen more than once but under ten times. V and J are TRBV29-1 and TRBJ2-1; possible D gene TRBD1, 5 bases. Germline CDR1 SQVTM, CDR2 ANQGSEA. V lost 7 bases and J 6 bases, leaving 13 bases between the germline ends. This CDR3 spans 12 amino acids. The CDR3 reads CSARVGPNEQFF. The CDR3 coding sequence is TGCAGCGCCCGGGTGGGGCCCAATGAGCAGTTCTTC.

This clonotype was recorded only once. A much larger clone lies a single base off, so this may be a read error. The rearrangement joins TRBV4-2 to TRBJ2-1; 10 bases are a match to TRBD1. The CDR3 spans 15 residues. The germline V gene encodes CDR1 LGHNA and CDR2 YNFKEQ. CDR3 loop: CASCQEDRGRNEQFF. The CDR3 nucleotides are TGTGCCAGCTGCCAGGAGGACAGGGGGAGAAATGAGCAGTTCTTC.

This clonotype was seen ten or more times. The chain links TRBV2 to TRBJ2-1; 11 bases agree with TRBD2. Trimming removed 4 bases from V and 5 bases from J; junction bases left unmatched: 22. The CDR3 totals 21 residues. In germline, CDR1 is SNHLY, CDR2 FYNNEI. The CDR3 loop reads CASSVQRGTSGNPKRDNEQFF. CDR3 nucleotide sequence: TGTGCCAGCAGTGTCCAGAGGGGGACTAGCGGCAACCCAAAACGCGACAATGAGCAGTTCTTC.